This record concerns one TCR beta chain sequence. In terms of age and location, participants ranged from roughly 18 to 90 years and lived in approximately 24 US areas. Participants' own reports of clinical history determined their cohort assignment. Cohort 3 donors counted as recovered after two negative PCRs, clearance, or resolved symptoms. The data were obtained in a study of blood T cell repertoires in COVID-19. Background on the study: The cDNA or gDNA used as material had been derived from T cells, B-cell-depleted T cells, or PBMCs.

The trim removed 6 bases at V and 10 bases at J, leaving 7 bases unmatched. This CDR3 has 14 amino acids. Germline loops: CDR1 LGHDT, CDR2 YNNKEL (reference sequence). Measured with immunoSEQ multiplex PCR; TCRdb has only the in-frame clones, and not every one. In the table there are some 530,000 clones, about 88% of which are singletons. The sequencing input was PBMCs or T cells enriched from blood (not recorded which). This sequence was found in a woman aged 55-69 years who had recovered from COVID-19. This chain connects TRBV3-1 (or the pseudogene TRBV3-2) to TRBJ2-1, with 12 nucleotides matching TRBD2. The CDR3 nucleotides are TGTGCCAGCAGTCTTCTAGCGGGGGGGACAGAGCAGTTCTTC. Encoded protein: CASSLLAGGTEQFF.